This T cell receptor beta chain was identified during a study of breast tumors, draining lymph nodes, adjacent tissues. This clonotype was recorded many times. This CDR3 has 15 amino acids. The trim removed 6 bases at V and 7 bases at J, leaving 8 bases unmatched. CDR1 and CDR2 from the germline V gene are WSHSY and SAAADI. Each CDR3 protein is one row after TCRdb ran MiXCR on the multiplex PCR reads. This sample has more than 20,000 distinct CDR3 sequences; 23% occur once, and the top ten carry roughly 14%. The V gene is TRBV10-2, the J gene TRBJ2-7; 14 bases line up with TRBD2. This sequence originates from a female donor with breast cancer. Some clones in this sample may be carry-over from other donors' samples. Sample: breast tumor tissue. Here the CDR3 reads CASSQTSGRAGEQYF. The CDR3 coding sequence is TGCGCCAGCAGCCAGACTAGCGGGAGGGCGGGGGAGCAGTACTTC.